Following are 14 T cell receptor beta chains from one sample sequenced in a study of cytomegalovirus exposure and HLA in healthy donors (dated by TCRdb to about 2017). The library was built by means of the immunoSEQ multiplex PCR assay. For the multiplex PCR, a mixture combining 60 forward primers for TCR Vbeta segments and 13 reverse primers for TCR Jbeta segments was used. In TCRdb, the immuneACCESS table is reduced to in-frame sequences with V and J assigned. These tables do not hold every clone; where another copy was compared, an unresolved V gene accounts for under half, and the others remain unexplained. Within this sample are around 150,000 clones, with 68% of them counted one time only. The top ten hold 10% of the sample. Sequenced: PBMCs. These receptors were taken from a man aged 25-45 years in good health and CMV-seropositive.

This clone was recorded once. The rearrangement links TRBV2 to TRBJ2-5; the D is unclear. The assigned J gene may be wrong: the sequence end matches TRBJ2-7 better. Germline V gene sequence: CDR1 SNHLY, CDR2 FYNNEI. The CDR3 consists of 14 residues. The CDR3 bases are TGTGCCAGCAGTGTTGGGCAGGTCTCCTACGAGCAGTACTTC. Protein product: CASSVGQVSYEQYF.

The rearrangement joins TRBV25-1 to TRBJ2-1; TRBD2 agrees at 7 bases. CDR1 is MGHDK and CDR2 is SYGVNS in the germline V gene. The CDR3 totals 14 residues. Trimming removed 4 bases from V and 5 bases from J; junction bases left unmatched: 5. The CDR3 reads CASSGGLPNNEQFF. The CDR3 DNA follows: TGTGCCAGCAGTGGGGGACTACCTAACAATGAGCAGTTCTTC.

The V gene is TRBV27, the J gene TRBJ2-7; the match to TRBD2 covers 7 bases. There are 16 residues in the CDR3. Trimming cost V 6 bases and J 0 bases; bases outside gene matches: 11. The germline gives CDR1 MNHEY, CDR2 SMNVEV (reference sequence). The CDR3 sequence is CASSPTRREYSYEQYF. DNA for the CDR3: TGTGCCAGCAGCCCTACGCGGCGGGAGTACTCCTACGAGCAGTACTTC.

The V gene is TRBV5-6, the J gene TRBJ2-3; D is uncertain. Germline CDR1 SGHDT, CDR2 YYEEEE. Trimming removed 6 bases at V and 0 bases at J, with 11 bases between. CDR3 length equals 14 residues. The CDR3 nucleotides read TGTGCCAGCACCACCACCGGGAGCACAGATACGCAGTATTTT. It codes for CASTTTGSTDTQYF.

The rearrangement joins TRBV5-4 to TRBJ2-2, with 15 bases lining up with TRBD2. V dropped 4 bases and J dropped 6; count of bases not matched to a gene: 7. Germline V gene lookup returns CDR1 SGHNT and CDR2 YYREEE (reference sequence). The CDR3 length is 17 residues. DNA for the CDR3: TGTGCCAGCAGCGCCGGACTAGCGGGAGGGCCTTCCGGGGAGCTGTTTTTT. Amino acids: CASSAGLAGGPSGELFF.

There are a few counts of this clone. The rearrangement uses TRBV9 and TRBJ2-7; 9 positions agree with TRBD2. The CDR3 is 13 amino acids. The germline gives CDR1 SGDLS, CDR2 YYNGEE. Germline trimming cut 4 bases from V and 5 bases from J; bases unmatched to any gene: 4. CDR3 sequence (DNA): TGTGCCAGCAGCATTAGCGGGAGCAACGAGCAGTACTTC. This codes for CASSISGSNEQYF.

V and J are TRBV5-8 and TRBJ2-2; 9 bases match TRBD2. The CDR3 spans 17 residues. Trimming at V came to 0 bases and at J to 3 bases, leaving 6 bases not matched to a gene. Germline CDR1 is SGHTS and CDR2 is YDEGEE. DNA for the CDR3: TGTGCCAGCAGCTTGGTAGCGGGGGATACATACACCGGGGAGCTGTTTTTT. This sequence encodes CASSLVAGDTYTGELFF.

The CDR3 DNA reads TGTGCCAGCAGCTTGATCCAGGGGTTATTAGAGACCCAGTACTTC. Protein sequence: CASSLIQGLLETQYF. This chain joins TRBV11-3 and TRBJ2-5, with D perhaps matching TRBD1 (6 bases). Germline CDR1 and CDR2: SGHNT and YENEEA. Trimming took 3 bases from V and 4 from J, leaving 15 bases between them. The CDR3 contains 15 residues.

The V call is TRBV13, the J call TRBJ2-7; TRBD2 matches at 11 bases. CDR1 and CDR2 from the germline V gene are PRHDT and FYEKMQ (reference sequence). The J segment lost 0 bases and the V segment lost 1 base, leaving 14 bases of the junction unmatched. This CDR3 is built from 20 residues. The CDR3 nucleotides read TGTGCCAGCAGCTTAGTAGCTGGGGGGACTAGCGGCAGAAGCTCCTACGAGCAGTACTTC. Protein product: CASSLVAGGTSGRSSYEQYF.

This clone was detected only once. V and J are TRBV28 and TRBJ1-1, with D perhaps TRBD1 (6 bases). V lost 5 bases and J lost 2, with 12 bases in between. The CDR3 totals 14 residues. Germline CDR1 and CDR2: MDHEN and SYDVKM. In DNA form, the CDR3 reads TGTGCCAGCAGTACGGGACAAGAAAACACTGAAGCTTTCTTT. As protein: CASSTGQENTEAFF.

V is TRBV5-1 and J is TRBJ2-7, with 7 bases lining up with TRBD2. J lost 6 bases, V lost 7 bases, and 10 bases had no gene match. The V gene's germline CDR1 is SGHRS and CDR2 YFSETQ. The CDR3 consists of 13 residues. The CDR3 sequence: CASRQGGSREQYF. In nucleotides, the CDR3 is TGCGCCAGCCGGCAGGGCGGGAGCCGCGAGCAGTACTTC.

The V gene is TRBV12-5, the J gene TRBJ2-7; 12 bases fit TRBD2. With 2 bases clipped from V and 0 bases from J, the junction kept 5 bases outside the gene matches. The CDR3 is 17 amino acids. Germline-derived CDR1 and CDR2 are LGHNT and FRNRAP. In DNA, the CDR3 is TGTGCTAGTGGTTTGATTCCGGGACTAGCGGGCTCCTACGAGCAGTACTTC. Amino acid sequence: CASGLIPGLAGSYEQYF.

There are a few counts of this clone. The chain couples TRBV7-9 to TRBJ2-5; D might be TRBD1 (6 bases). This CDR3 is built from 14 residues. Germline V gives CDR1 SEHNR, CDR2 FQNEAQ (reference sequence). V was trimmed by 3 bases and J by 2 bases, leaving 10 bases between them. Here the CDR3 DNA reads TGTGCCAGCAGCTTTTCAGGGGAGCAAGAGACCCAGTACTTC. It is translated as CASSFSGEQETQYF.

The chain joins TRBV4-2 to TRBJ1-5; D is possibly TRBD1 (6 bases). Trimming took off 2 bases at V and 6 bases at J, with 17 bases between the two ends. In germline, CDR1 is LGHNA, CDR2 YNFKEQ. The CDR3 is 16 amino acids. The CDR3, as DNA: TGTGCCAGCAGCCAAACGGGACACCCGGAGAGTCAGCCCCAGCATTTT. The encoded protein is CASSQTGHPESQPQHF.